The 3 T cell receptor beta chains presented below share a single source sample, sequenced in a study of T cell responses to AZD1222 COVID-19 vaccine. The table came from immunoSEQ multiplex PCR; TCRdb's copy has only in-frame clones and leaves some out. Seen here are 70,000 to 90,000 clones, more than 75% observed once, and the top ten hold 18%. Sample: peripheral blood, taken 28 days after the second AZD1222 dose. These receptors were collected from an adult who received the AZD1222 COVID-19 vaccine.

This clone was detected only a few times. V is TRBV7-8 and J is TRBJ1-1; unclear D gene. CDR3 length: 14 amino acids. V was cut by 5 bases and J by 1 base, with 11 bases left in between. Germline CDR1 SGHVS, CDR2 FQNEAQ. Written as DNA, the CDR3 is TGTGCCAGCAGCCTCGGAAGGCGGAACACTGAAGCTTTCTTT. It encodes CASSLGRRNTEAFF.

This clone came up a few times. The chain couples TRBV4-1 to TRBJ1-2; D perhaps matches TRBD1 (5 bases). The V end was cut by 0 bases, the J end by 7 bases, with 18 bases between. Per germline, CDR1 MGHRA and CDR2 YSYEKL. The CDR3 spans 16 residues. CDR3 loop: CASSQEEGVTVGGYTF. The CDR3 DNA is TGCGCCAGCAGCCAAGAAGAAGGGGTGACAGTCGGTGGCTACACCTTC.

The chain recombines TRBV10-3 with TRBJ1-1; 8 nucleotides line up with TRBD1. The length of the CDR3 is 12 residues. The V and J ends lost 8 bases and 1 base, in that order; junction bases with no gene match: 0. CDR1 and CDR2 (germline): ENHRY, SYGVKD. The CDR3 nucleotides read TGTGCCATCGGGACAGGGAACACTGAAGCTTTCTTT. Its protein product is CAIGTGNTEAFF.